The present T cell receptor (beta chain) was sequenced within a study of T cells in Graves' hyperthyroidism and ophthalmopathy. Across the whole study: Any treatment followed the collection of peripheral blood at initial diagnosis.

This CDR3 has 15 residues. The germline V gene has CDR1 SGHTA and CDR2 FQGNSA. V was trimmed by 6 bases and J by 2 bases, leaving 16 bases between them. There were TCR beta CDR3 regions amplified from RNA transcripts. A first-round RT-PCR of the TCR CDR3 used the HTBI primer set. TCRdb ran MiXCR on the multiplex PCR reads and lists one entry per CDR3 protein. The table includes approximately 610,000 distinct CDR3 sequences, 15% to 20% detected once. Hyperthyroidism of Graves' type that showed no ophthalmopathy progression within 18 months was stable. The study left out patients who had uncontrolled infection, other autoimmune disease, pregnancy or lactation. Each 10 ml fresh peripheral blood draw supplied the PBMCs.

The specimen was blood. The chain is built from TRBV7-2 and TRBJ2-5; weak D call: TRBD2 (6 bases). This sequence was found in a woman under 30 with Graves' hyperthyroidism. DNA for the CDR3: TGTGCCAGCAGGTCGGAGGGCCTGGGTCAAGAGACCCAGTACTTC. It specifies CASRSEGLGQETQYF.